This T cell receptor (beta chain) appears in the sequencing data of a study of technical replicates of blood from a few donors (dated by TCRdb to 2017 to 2019). Libraries were constructed by the immunoSEQ multiplex PCR assay. TCRdb provides this immuneACCESS table in a form limited to in-frame rearrangements. Some clones are lacking; in checked studies, under half of them reflect an unresolved V gene, and why the rest are absent is not known. The sample data list about 84,000 clones, and roughly 93% of these were observed just once. The ten largest clones add up to roughly 0.23% of the sample. The CDR3 holds 12 amino acids from the cysteine to the phenylalanine. Of the read, only the CDR3 DNA is kept; its 36 bases are in frame from base 1. V and J are trimmed by 5 bases and 4 bases, and the gene matches miss 0 bases of the junction. CDR1 KGHSH and CDR2 LQKENI were looked up in the germline V gene.

As for this clone: Its antigen target is currently unknown. No base-level quality is on record; no much larger clone is a single base apart.

The sequenced material came from T cells isolated from PBMCs. The TCR was taken from a human donor in good health. This chain is built from TRBV18 and TRBJ1-2; 8 middle bases align to TRBD1. The nucleotide sequence is TGTGCCAGCTCAGACAGGGGCTATGGCTACACCTTC. Translated, it gives CASSDRGYGYTF.